This T cell receptor beta chain was retrieved from a study of blood T cell repertoires in COVID-19. In the study overall: Samples representing acute and convalescent COVID-19 were sourced from the United States, Italy and Spain. T cells, B-cell-depleted T cells, or PBMCs provided the cDNA or gDNA that served as material.

Per the study methods: It was from reference gene primer amplification that nucleated cell counts were estimated. This table comes from immunoSEQ multiplex PCR, and its TCRdb copy is limited to in-frame clones, with some not included. For V, J and clone size, that table is used; D and trimming come from the DNA. The table has just over 95,000 clones, more than 75% seen once. V gave up 6 bases and J gave up 1 base, with 7 bases separating them. Germline assignment: CDR1 MNHEY and CDR2 SVGAGI. CDR3 size: 13 residues. This clone was seen just once. The sample was peripheral blood. The sequence was collected from a man of 80 years or more with acute or convalescent COVID-19. The chain carries TRBV6-5 and TRBJ1-5, with D possibly being TRBD1 (5 bases). The CDR3 sequence is CASRDKSNQPQHF. In DNA, the CDR3 is TGTGCCAGCAGGGACAAGAGCAATCAGCCCCAGCATTTT.